What follows are 27 T cell receptor beta chains derived from one specimen sequenced in a study of blood T cells in healthy people across ages. The authors ran a second PCR of 7 to 11 cycles using a sample-barcoded 5' primer and a J-beta primer mix. TCRdb re-analysed the 5' RACE reads in MiXCR, keeping a single row per CDR3 protein. The data hold 700,000 or so distinct CDR3 sequences, with 22% observed a single time. Sequenced material: blood. Source of these receptors: a man between 65 and 85 years old in good health.

This clonotype occurred a few times. This chain links TRBV27 with TRBJ1-4; no definite D call. This CDR3 region has 17 residues. Trimming removed 2 bases at V and 2 bases at J, with 15 bases between. From germline, CDR1 is MNHEY and CDR2 SMNVEV (reference sequence). Here the CDR3 DNA reads TGTGCCAGCAGTTTACTGCGCCGGCCGGCTACTAATGAAAAACTGTTTTTT. It codes for CASSLLRRPATNEKLFF.

V is TRBV20-1 and J is TRBJ2-3; TRBD1 aligns across 7 bases. This CDR3 region has 15 residues. The germline V gene has CDR1 DFQATT and CDR2 SNEGSKA (reference sequence). V dropped 0 bases and J dropped 3; count of bases not matched to a gene: 6. The CDR3 region is CSARDSNRGTDTQYF. The CDR3 DNA follows: TGCAGTGCTAGAGATTCCAACAGGGGAACAGATACGCAGTATTTT.

This clonotype was picked up a small number of times. The J gene is TRBJ1-5, the V gene TRBV29-1; D is uncertain. Germline V CDR1 and CDR2: SQVTM, ANQGSEA. V was pared by 4 bases and J by 6 bases, with 4 bases between. The CDR3 sequence is 10 residues long. This CDR3 reads CSVGTQPQHF. The CDR3 DNA reads TGCAGCGTTGGGACTCAGCCCCAGCATTTT.

This clonotype turned up a few times. The genes are TRBV18 and TRBJ2-5; 9 bases agree with TRBD1. Germline V gene sequence: CDR1 KGHSH, CDR2 LQKENI. This CDR3 is built from 16 residues. V lost 2 bases and J lost 1; bases outside the gene matches: 5. The CDR3 protein is CASSPETGGLQETQYF. The CDR3 DNA is TGTGCCAGCTCACCAGAGACAGGGGGTCTCCAAGAGACCCAGTACTTC.

This clonotype has only a few counts. This sequence joins TRBV15 and TRBJ2-1, with D maybe TRBD2 (7 bases). This CDR3 is built from 15 residues. CDR1 and CDR2 (germline): LNHNV, YYDKDF (reference sequence). V was shortened by 1 base and J by 8 bases, with 15 bases between the two germline ends. For the CDR3, the DNA is TGTGCCACCAGCAGAGTGGGAGGGGGGGCCGATGAGCAGTTCTTC. The encoded protein is CATSRVGGGADEQFF.

The rearrangement links TRBV5-1 to TRBJ2-5; possibly TRBD1 for D (6 bases). Trimming removed 2 bases at V and 2 bases at J, with 19 bases between. This CDR3 is built from 17 residues. Germline lookup yields CDR1 SGHRS and CDR2 YFSETQ. Here the CDR3 DNA reads TGCGCCAGCAGCTTTCAAGCACATTCCCAGGGGCAAGAGACCCAGTACTTC. Protein: CASSFQAHSQGQETQYF.

This clonotype was observed a handful of times. This chain uses TRBV5-1 with TRBJ2-1, with D unclear. Per the germline V gene, CDR1 is SGHRS and CDR2 is YFSETQ. V dropped 0 bases and J dropped 10 bases, with 14 bases sitting between them. This CDR3 has 14 residues. DNA of the CDR3: TGCGCCAGCAGCTTGGAGGGCGGAATGGAGGAGCAGTTCTTC. Encoded protein: CASSLEGGMEEQFF.

The chain recombines TRBV12-3 or TRBV12-4 with TRBJ1-4, with 8 bases identical to TRBD1. Germline trimming cut 6 bases from V and 8 bases from J; bases unmatched to any gene: 11. This CDR3 contains 15 residues. In DNA, the CDR3 is TGTGCCAGCAGACCCACAGGGGGGAGAACGGAAAAACTGTTTTTT. It translates to CASRPTGGRTEKLFF.

The chain combines TRBV12-3 or TRBV12-4 with TRBJ1-1, with a weak D call TRBD1 (5 bases). Trimming removed 3 bases at V and 6 bases at J, with 14 bases between. The CDR3 runs to 14 residues. The CDR3 sequence: CASSFGRPGAEAFF. The CDR3 DNA is TGTGCCAGCAGTTTCGGCCGACCGGGGGCTGAAGCTTTCTTT.

V and J are TRBV12-3 or TRBV12-4 and TRBJ2-1; D may be TRBD1 or TRBD2 (5 bases each). Trimming removed 5 bases at V and 0 bases at J, with 17 bases between. This CDR3 comprises 17 residues. CDR3 amino acids: CASSLYSGANSYNEQFF. The CDR3 DNA follows: TGTGCCAGCAGTCTCTACTCCGGGGCTAACTCCTACAATGAGCAGTTCTTC.

The chain has TRBV5-1 and TRBJ1-1; D might be TRBD1 (5 bases). Trimming removed 1 base from V and 6 bases from J, with 13 bases in between. Germline V lookup: CDR1 SGHRS, CDR2 YFSETQ. The CDR3 is 14 amino acids. CDR3 protein: CASSLTQGLAEAFF. CDR3 sequence (DNA): TGCGCCAGCAGCTTGACCCAGGGCTTGGCTGAAGCTTTCTTT.

The rearrangement links TRBV24-1 to TRBJ1-1; D possibly corresponds to TRBD1 (6 bases). Trimming stripped 4 bases from V and 10 bases from J, with 21 bases between. The CDR3 covers 15 residues. The germline V gene encodes CDR1 KGHDR and CDR2 SFDVKD. The CDR3 DNA is TGTGCCACCAGTGAGCCTACCCGATCGGGGGGCCGAGCTTTCTTT. Translated: CATSEPTRSGGRAFF.

There are a few counts of this clonotype. The rearrangement joins TRBV20-1 to TRBJ2-1; D not certain. CDR1 and CDR2 (germline): DFQATT, SNEGSKA (reference sequence). V was shortened by 4 bases and J by 0 bases, with 10 bases between the two germline ends. The CDR3 is made up of 14 amino acids. The CDR3 coding sequence is TGCAGTGCTACAGACCCTTCCTCCTACAATGAGCAGTTCTTC. It yields the protein CSATDPSSYNEQFF.

This clonotype was picked up a small number of times. The chain carries TRBV4-3 and TRBJ1-4; 12 bases are shared with TRBD1. J lost 8 bases, V lost 4 bases, and 5 bases had no gene match. Germline values: CDR1 LGHNA, CDR2 YSLEER. The CDR3 is made up of 15 amino acids. The CDR3 nucleotides read TGCGCCAGCAGCCGAACCGGGACAGGGGGCGAAAAACTGTTTTTT. It yields the protein CASSRTGTGGEKLFF.

This clonotype has a handful of counts. This chain joins TRBV5-1 and TRBJ2-5; D is undetermined. The V end was cut by 1 base, the J end by 9 bases, with 16 bases between. CDR1 is SGHRS, CDR2 YFSETQ, per germline. The length of the CDR3 is 14 residues. CDR3 residues: CASSLTGGSVAQYF. As DNA, the CDR3 is TGCGCCAGCAGCTTGACGGGCGGCTCCGTGGCCCAGTACTTC.

The chain uses TRBV12-3 or TRBV12-4 and TRBJ2-5; TRBD1 agrees at 8 bases. V trimming: 5 bases; J trimming: 3 bases; junction bases outside the gene matches: 11. This CDR3 spans 16 amino acids. For the CDR3, the DNA is TGTGCCAGCAGTCCCCGCGGACAGGGAAAAAAAGAGACCCAGTACTTC. Residues: CASSPRGQGKKETQYF.

This clonotype was seen more than once but under ten times. The chain joins TRBV12-3 or TRBV12-4 to TRBJ2-7; unclear D gene. Between the trimmed V and J ends, which lost 7 bases and 5 bases, there was a span of 15 bases. This CDR3 has 13 amino acids. CDR3 nucleotide sequence: TGTGCCAGCACCAAGACTGTTCCTGACGAGCAGTACTTC. Translated, it gives CASTKTVPDEQYF.

V and J are TRBV12-3 or TRBV12-4 and TRBJ2-1; 11 positions agree with TRBD1. The CDR3 loop spans 15 amino acids. The V segment lost 2 bases and the J segment 8 bases; nucleotides outside the gene matches: 5. The CDR3 DNA reads as TGTGCCAGCAGTTTACGGACAGGGGGCTTTGATGAGCAGTTCTTC. It is translated as CASSLRTGGFDEQFF.

This clonotype has at least ten counts. The chain combines TRBV12-3 or TRBV12-4 with TRBJ2-5; D uncertain. With the DNA end fitting TRBJ2-7 better, the J assignment may be wrong. CDR3 length equals 13 residues. CDR3 DNA: TGTGCCAGCAGTCCCCGTACGGGCTACGAGCAGTACTTC. This translates into CASSPRTGYEQYF.

The V and J genes are TRBV6-5 and TRBJ2-1, with 7 bases aligning to TRBD2. The trim removed 5 bases at V and 4 bases at J, leaving 8 bases unmatched. The CDR3 runs 15 residues. Germline V gives CDR1 MNHEY, CDR2 SVGAGI. The DNA of the CDR3 is TGTGCCAGCAGTCGGACTCGGGGGGATTACAATGAGCAGTTCTTC. Translating gives CASSRTRGDYNEQFF.

The chain employs TRBV20-1 and TRBJ2-5; a weak D match, TRBD1 (6 bases). The germline V gene encodes CDR1 DFQATT and CDR2 SNEGSKA (reference sequence). Deletions cut 1 base from V and 2 bases from J, with 14 bases between. This CDR3 has 15 amino acids. The CDR3 region is CSARGRGGQQETQYF. DNA of the CDR3: TGCAGTGCTAGAGGTCGTGGAGGACAGCAAGAGACCCAGTACTTC.

This clonotype was seen a handful of times. The chain is built from TRBV12-3 or TRBV12-4 and TRBJ2-2, with D perhaps given as TRBD1 or TRBD2 (6 bases each). The CDR3 extends over 16 amino acids. Trimming removed 6 bases from V and 1 base from J, with 15 bases in between. The CDR3 loop is CASSLRGVLNTGELFF. CDR3 DNA sequence: TGTGCCAGCAGCCTAAGGGGGGTCCTGAACACCGGGGAGCTGTTTTTT.

This rearrangement joins TRBV20-1 to TRBJ2-5; TRBD1 is a possible D gene (5 bases). V was trimmed by 2 bases and J by 1 base, leaving 8 bases between them. The CDR3 runs to 13 residues. The V gene's germline CDR1 is DFQATT and CDR2 SNEGSKA (reference sequence). The CDR3 is CSARSTVQETQYF. CDR3 coding DNA: TGCAGTGCTAGATCGACAGTCCAAGAGACCCAGTACTTC.

This clonotype was counted a few times. The genes are TRBV5-5 and TRBJ2-2, with 9 nucleotides matching TRBD2. Looked up from germline, CDR1 is SGHKS and CDR2 is YYEKEE (reference sequence). The CDR3 has 16 amino acids. Trimming at V came to 2 bases and at J to 7 bases, leaving 9 bases not matched to a gene. In nucleotides, the CDR3 is TGTGCCAGCAGCTTCCAACTAGCGGGTCTAATCGGGGAGCTGTTTTTT. Translating it yields CASSFQLAGLIGELFF.

This chain joins TRBV3-1 and TRBJ1-1; D remains ambiguous. This CDR3 comprises 16 residues. V was shortened by 0 bases and J by 7 bases, with 18 bases between the two germline ends. Germline lookup yields CDR1 LGHDT and CDR2 YNNKEL (reference sequence). The DNA for the CDR3 is TGTGCCAGCAGCCAAGAGGTTGGCGGAACAGACTTTGAAGCTTTCTTT. Amino acids: CASSQEVGGTDFEAFF.

The CDR3 loop reads CATSRDIGHYEQYF. In nucleotides, the CDR3 is TGTGCCACCAGCAGAGATATTGGGCATTACGAGCAGTACTTC. The V gene is TRBV15, the J gene TRBJ2-5; D not resolved. The DNA matches TRBJ2-7 better at its end, which makes the J call doubtful. Germline CDR1 LNHNV, CDR2 YYDKDF (reference sequence). This CDR3 spans 14 amino acids.

This clonotype has just a few counts. V is TRBV11-2 and J is TRBJ1-2; D gene uncertain. The CDR3 covers 14 residues. Germline loops: CDR1 SGHAT, CDR2 FQNNGV. V was clipped by 7 bases and J by 5 bases, with 17 bases between them. CDR3 bases: TGTGCCAGCACCCTGGGAGGCTTTGGGTATGGCTACACCTTC. Amino acids: CASTLGGFGYGYTF.